This T cell receptor beta chain is drawn from a study of control samples from healthy donors and cancer patients. With regard to this clone: Other DNA sequences of this sample code for an identical CDR3.

Produced via immunoSEQ multiplex PCR; TCRdb's table is partial and in-frame only. Seen here are some 130,000 clones, about nine tenths observed once, and the top ten hold 2.5%. The CDR3 covers 15 residues. Germline V gene data show CDR1 as MDHEN and CDR2 as SYDVKM. Deletions cut 8 bases from V and 1 base from J, with 15 bases between. Sequenced input: blood. The TCR comes from a man aged 35 to 55 in good health. V gene TRBV28 combines with J gene TRBJ1-5; a weak D match, TRBD1 (5 bases). The CDR3 bases are TGTGCCAGCCTTCCCGGTGGGGCGAGCAATCAGCCCCAGCATTTT. Its translation: CASLPGGASNQPQHF.